The sequence of this T cell receptor beta chain was determined in a study of T cells in Graves' hyperthyroidism and ophthalmopathy. The V end was cut by 5 bases, the J end by 3 bases, with 11 bases between. This CDR3 spans 14 amino acids. From germline, CDR1 is SGHTA and CDR2 FQGNSA. The CDR3 regions of TCR beta were amplified from RNA transcripts. Initially, a first-round RT-PCR of the TCR CDR3 employed the HTBI primer set. TCRdb re-called the multiplex PCR reads through MiXCR, storing one row per CDR3 protein. The data hold approximately 690,000 distinct CDR3 sequences, with around 20% observed a single time.

The source of this sequence is a man aged 25-45 years with Graves' ophthalmopathy. The V call is TRBV7-2, the J call TRBJ1-5; unclear D gene. Input material: blood. In DNA form, the CDR3 reads TGTGCCAGCAGCCACGGACGGCACAATCAGCCCCAGCATTTT. Protein product: CASSHGRHNQPQHF.